This TCR beta chain was retrieved from a study of blood T cell dynamics during melanoma immunotherapy (dated by TCRdb to the early 2020s). Study-wide context: Patients with metastatic melanoma were treated with first-line pembrolizumab or nivolumab plus ipilimumab as standard of care in the United Kingdom. Consecutive patients formed a training cohort, and a further independent group of patients from the same centre was pooled into an external validation set. To identify early correlates of response, the study profiled peripheral T cell receptor repertoires in patients with metastatic melanoma before and after one cycle of checkpoint inhibitor therapy.

On this clone: The antigen it recognizes is unknown. The record has no base qualities; no much larger clone is one base away.

For CDR1 and CDR2, the germline V gene lists SGDLS and YYNGEE. V loses 0 bases of germline sequence and J loses 6 bases, and the interval between the two ends is 13 bases. From cysteine to phenylalanine, the CDR3 is 15 amino acids long. Only the CDR3 region is kept as DNA, spanning 45 bases read in frame from base 1. For every bulk PBMC sample, a fixed 350 ng of DNA was loaded. Following the manufacturer instructions, the immunoSEQ TCRb Assay kit was used to amplify TCR beta CDR3 sequences from genomic DNA. The KAPA Library Quantification Kit for Illumina platforms was used to quantify the pooled libraries by qPCR. Pooled libraries were sequenced on an Illumina NextSeq 500, clustered at roughly 0.6-1.2 pM. The published analysis was carried out like this. TCR data were analyzed with immunoSEQ ANALYZER and the R LymphoSeq package. A rearrangement efficiency score was calculated as productive divided by the sum of productive and non-productive CDR3 sequences. Clonality was measured with the Gini coefficient and diversity with the Renyi index at alpha=1, compared pairwise between timepoints within each patient. In LymphoSeq, clonal relatedness was computed using an edit distance of 3, and repertoire similarity was computed using the Bhattacharyya coefficient. To classify response, a linear discriminant analysis based on week-3 changes in clonality and diversity was built using the R MASS and caret packages. TCRdb took this table from immuneACCESS and kept in-frame rearrangements with V and J called. Such tables lack part of the clones; where checked against another copy, unresolved V genes explain under half of the gap, and the rest is unexplained. V, J and clone size derive from that table, while D and trimming were established from the DNA sequence. In this sample the table shows more than 10,000 clones, roughly 84% of which occur a single time. The ten largest clones take up roughly 9% of the sample.

Study-wide findings and limitations: Patients who later achieved disease control showed a bifurcated PBMC repertoire reorganization at W3, with increased clonality or increased diversity, unlike progressors. Whether the T cell clones behind the repertoire changes were melanoma-specific or instead reflected general immune activation was something the study could not determine. The relatively small sample size was recognized as a factor that could limit how well the results generalize.

The time point label for this specimen denotes: pre-treatment baseline. Blood was sampled before treatment (T0) and at week 3 (W3), after the first cycle of checkpoint blockade. Except for a couple of patients with rapid clinical progression, response was assessed 12 weeks after the first infusion by RECIST 1.1; disease control meant complete response, partial response or stable disease. Patients were excluded for prior systemic cancer treatment, concomitant immunosuppressant therapy or synchronous other active malignancies. TCR beta was sequenced in both bulk PBMC and plasma cell-free DNA in order to track circulating cells as well as T cell turnover. Lymphoprep and SepMate tubes were used to isolate PBMC from blood, and red cell lysis was then performed. QIAamp DNA Blood Mini kits were used to extract DNA from PBMC and from sorted T cell subsets.

The clonotype comes from a human donor with melanoma. Material: blood, obtained from a patient treated with checkpoint blockade. Recombination joined TRBV9 with TRBJ2-1; the D segment cannot be called with confidence. Here is the DNA: TGTGCCAGCAGCGTAGAGCCCAGCCCCCTCAATGAGCAGTTCTTC. Protein translation: CASSVEPSPLNEQFF.